This is a list of T cell receptor beta chains from one sample in a study of blood T cell repertoires in COVID-19. The method was immunoSEQ multiplex PCR; TCRdb's version includes in-frame clones alone and lacks a portion of them. The sample has 230,000 or so clones, approximately 84% seen once. The sequenced sample was peripheral blood. The origin of the receptors is a man aged 40-49 years with active or convalescent COVID-19. The conserved cysteine and the conserved F or W are not part of the CDR3 here.

>TRBV28|TRBJ1-2
ASGDRAYGYT
>TRBV5-4|TRBJ2-7
ASSPARGGGPYEQY
>TRBV28|TRBJ1-5
ASRTGGTQPQH
>TRBV19|TRBJ1-2
ASSTPGQGFSNYGYT
>TRBV7-9|TRBJ1-1
ASSEQEETEAF
>TRBV9|TRBJ1-3
ASSALDSGNTIY
>TRBV7-9|TRBJ2-5
ASSLQGRAETQY
>TRBV18|TRBJ1-1
ASSPPGGAATEAF
>TRBV6-4|TRBJ1-2
ASSQGDGYT
>TRBV6-4|TRBJ1-2
ASRAGQGTYGYT
>TRBV7-9|TRBJ1-1
ASRSRGGAPNNTEAF
>TRBV7-9|TRBJ2-7
ASSLGTVTYEQY
>TRBV12-3/TRBV12-4|TRBJ1-4
ASSLPGGEKLF
>TRBV2|TRBJ1-2
ASSDRGAYGCT
>TRBV30|TRBJ1-6
AWSGNNSPLH
>TRBV14|TRBJ1-1
ASSQDWGSMNTEAF
>TRBV15|TRBJ2-7
ATSRTSGTGREQY
>TRBV27|TRBJ2-7
ASSSRGEQY
>TRBV27|TRBJ2-7
ASSLFVGAIEQY
>TRBV5-4|TRBJ1-4
ASSITGRGEKLF
>TRBV2|TRBJ2-3
ASTGQSPTDTQY
>TRBV2|TRBJ2-5
ASSDLSPILGSTQY
>TRBV4-1|TRBJ1-1
ASSLKNGQGGTEAF
>TRBV4-1|TRBJ1-2
ASSQGQSTKGNGYT
>TRBV4-1|TRBJ2-7
ASSFQGRFYEQY
>TRBV11-3|TRBJ1-3
ASSRQGSGNTIY
>TRBV9|TRBJ1-3
ASSVDGGAPGNTIY
>TRBV28|TRBJ1-2
ASSLSYPNTGGTDGYT
>TRBV10-3|TRBJ2-7
AIGGRRSYEQY
>TRBV28|TRBJ1-5
ASSFNINNQPQH